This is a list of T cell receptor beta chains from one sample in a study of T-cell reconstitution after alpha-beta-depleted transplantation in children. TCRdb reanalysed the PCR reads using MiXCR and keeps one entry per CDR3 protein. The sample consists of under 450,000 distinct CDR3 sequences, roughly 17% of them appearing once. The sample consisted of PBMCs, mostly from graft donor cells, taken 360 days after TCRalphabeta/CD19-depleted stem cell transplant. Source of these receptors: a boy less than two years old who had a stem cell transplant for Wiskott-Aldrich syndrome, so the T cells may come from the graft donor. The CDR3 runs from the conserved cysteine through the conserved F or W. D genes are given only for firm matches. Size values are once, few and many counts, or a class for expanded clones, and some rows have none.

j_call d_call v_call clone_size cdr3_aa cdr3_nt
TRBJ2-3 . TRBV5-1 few CASRKGWTDTQYF TGCGCCAGCCGGAAAGGGTGGACAGATACGCAGTATTTT
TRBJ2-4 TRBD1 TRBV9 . CASSPRPTGGSGNIQYF TGTGCCAGCAGCCCGCGCCCTACAGGGGGTAGCGGAAACATTCAGTACTTC
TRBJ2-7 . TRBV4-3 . CASSQERISEQYF TGCGCCAGCAGCCAAGAGCGGATTTCGGAGCAGTACTTC
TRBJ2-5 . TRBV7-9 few CASSSHEEQETQYF TGTGCCAGCAGCTCGCACGAGGAACAAGAGACCCAGTACTTC
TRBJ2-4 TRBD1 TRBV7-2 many CASSRQGWQNIQYF TGTGCCAGCAGCCGACAGGGGTGGCAAAACATTCAGTACTTC
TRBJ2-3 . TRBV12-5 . CASGLGTGVCTDTQYF TGTGCTAGTGGTTTGGGCACGGGAGTTTGTACAGATACGCAGTATTTT
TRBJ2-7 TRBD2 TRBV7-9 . CASSSRAGATYEQYF TGTGCCAGCAGCTCCAGAGCGGGAGCCACTTACGAGCAGTACTTC
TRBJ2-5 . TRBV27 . CASSLSWAGQETQYF TGTGCCAGCAGTTTATCCTGGGCAGGGCAAGAGACCCAGTACTTC
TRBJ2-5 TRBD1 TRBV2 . CASSDRQGPPQF TGTGCCAGCAGTGACCGACAGGGTCCCCCGCAATTC
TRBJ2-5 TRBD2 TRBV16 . CASSLRLAGGREQETQYF TGTGCCAGCAGCCTCCGACTAGCGGGAGGGCGAGAGCAAGAGACCCAGTACTTC
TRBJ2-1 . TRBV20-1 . CSARTDSSYNEQFF TGCAGTGCTAGAACGGATTCCTCCTACAATGAGCAGTTCTTC
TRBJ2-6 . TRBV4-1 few CASSPLFSGANVLTF TGCGCCAGCAGCCCCCTATTCTCTGGGGCCAACGTCCTGACTTTC
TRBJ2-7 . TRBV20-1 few CSARDGGRLGEQYF TGCAGTGCTAGAGATGGGGGGCGACTTGGAGAGCAGTACTTC
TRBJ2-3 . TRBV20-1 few CSASGGSTDTQYF TGCAGTGCTAGTGGGGGAAGCACAGATACGCAGTATTTT
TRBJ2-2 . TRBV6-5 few CASSLLKANTGELFF TGTGCCAGCAGCTTACTAAAGGCAAACACCGGGGAGCTGTTTTTT
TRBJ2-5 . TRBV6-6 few CASSYVYQETQYF TGTGCCAGCAGTTACGTCTATCAAGAGACCCAGTACTTC
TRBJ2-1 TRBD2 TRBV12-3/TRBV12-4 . CASSIQLAEQYNEQFF TGTGCCAGCAGTATCCAGCTAGCGGAGCAATACAATGAGCAGTTCTTC
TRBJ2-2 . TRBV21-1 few CASSNTLAGGNTGELFF TGTGCCAGCAGCAATACCCTAGCGGGGGGGAACACCGGGGAGCTGTTTTTT
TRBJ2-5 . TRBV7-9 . CASSTGIGETQYF TGTGCCAGCAGCACCGGGATTGGAGAGACCCAGTACTTC
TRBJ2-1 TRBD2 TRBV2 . CASSEWGGPYYEQFF TGTGCCAGCAGTGAATGGGGGGGACCATATTATGAGCAGTTCTTC
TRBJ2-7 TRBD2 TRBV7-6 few CASALLAGELYEQYF TGTGCCAGCGCACTTTTAGCGGGAGAGCTGTACGAGCAGTACTTC
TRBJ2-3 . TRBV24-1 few CATRRRGSGISQDTQYF TGTGCCACCAGGCGGAGGGGGAGCGGGATATCGCAAGATACGCAGTATTTT
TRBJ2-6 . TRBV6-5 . CASSYWAGAGANVLTF TGTGCCAGCAGTTACTGGGCAGGAGCTGGGGCCAACGTCCTGACTTTC
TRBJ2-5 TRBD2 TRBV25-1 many CASSLLAAGLETQYF TGTGCCAGCAGTCTCCTTGCAGCGGGACTGGAGACCCAGTACTTC
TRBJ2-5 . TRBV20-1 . CSALTGEGKTQYF TGCAGTGCTTTGACAGGGGAGGGCAAGACCCAGTACTTC
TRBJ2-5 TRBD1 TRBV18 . CASSPGTAYLETQYF TGTGCCAGCTCCCCCGGGACAGCATATTTGGAGACCCAGTACTTC
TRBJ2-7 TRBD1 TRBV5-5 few CASSSLGTDEQYF TGTGCCAGCAGCTCCCTCGGGACAGACGAGCAGTACTTC
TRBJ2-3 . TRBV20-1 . CSAGFSTDTQYF TGCAGTGCAGGCTTTAGCACAGATACGCAGTATTTT
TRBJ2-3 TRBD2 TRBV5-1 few CASSFSGGPADTQYF TGCGCCAGCAGCTTCTCGGGAGGGCCCGCAGATACGCAGTATTTT
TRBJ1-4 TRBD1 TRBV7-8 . CASSHHRGLEEKLFF TGTGCCAGCAGCCACCACAGGGGATTGGAGGAAAAACTGTTTTTT
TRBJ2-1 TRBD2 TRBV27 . CASSLPSRGGGYNEQFF TGTGCCAGCAGTTTACCATCGCGGGGGGGTGGGTACAATGAGCAGTTCTTC
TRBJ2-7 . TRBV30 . CAWSVKGTSYEQYF TGTGCCTGGAGTGTAAAAGGGACCTCCTACGAGCAGTACTTC
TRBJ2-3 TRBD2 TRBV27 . CASSLRAGVGTDTQYF TGTGCCAGCAGTTTAAGAGCGGGAGTAGGCACAGATACGCAGTATTTT
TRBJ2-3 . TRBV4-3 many CASSQPGTGTDTQYF TGCGCCAGCAGCCAGCCCGGGACTGGCACAGATACGCAGTATTTT